This T cell receptor (beta chain) emerged from a study of blood T cells in healthy people across ages. Study-wide points: Because sorting was not performed, PBMCs prevented conclusive naive versus antigen-experienced comparison. Versus aged donors, long-lived donors had higher diversity and more naive CD4+ cells.

As concerns this clonotype: Its antigen is undetermined.

For the second PCR, which ran for 7 to 11 cycles, a sample-barcoded 5' primer and a J-beta primer mix were used. TCRdb independently ran MiXCR on the 5' RACE reads; one entry per CDR3 protein. The top ten hold around 18% of the sample, which has some 710,000 distinct CDR3 sequences, about 45% seen once. The CDR3 is made up of 17 amino acids. Germline V lookup: CDR1 LGHDT, CDR2 YNNKEL (reference sequence). V lost 0 bases and J lost 2, with 11 bases in between. Sequencing input: blood. The V call is TRBV3-1, the J call TRBJ2-6; a weak D match, TRBD1 (5 bases). The sequence came from an elderly man in good health. This chain's CDR3 is CASSQERLGAGANVLTF. Here the CDR3 DNA reads TGTGCCAGCAGCCAAGAACGTTTAGGGGCTGGGGCCAACGTCCTGACTTTC.